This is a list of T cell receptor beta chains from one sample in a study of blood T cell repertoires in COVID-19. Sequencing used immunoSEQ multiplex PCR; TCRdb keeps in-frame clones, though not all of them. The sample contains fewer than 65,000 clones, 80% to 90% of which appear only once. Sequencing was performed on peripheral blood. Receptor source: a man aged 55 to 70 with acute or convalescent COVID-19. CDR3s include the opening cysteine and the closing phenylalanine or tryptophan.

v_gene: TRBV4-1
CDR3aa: CASSQTPGQGRGTGETEAFF

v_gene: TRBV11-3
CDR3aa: CASSLEGSGGARRRTDTQYF

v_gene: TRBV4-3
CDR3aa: CASSIGQSNNSPLHF

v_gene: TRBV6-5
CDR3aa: CASMRQNNSPLHF

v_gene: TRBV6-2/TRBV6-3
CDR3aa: CASSPPTGGGTGELFF

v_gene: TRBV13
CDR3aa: CASSLTGDPSPLHF

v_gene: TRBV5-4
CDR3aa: CASSLPSSNSPLHF

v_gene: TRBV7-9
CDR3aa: CASSPNVLGLGGELFF

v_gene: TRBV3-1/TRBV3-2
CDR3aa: CASSQDSGTSGGVLNTQYF

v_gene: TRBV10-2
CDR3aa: CASTWQVNTEAFF

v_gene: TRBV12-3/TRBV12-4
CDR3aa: CASGGTVNSPLHF